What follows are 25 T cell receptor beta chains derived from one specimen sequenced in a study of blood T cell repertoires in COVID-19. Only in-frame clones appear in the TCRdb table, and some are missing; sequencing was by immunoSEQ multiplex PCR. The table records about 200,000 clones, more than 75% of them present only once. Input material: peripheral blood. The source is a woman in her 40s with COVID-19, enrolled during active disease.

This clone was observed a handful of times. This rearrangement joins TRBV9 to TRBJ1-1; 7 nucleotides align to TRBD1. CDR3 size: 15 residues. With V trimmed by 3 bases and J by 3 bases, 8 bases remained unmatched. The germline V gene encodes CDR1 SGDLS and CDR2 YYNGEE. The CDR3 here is CASSDPTGWDTEAFF. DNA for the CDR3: TGTGCCAGCAGCGACCCGACAGGGTGGGACACTGAAGCTTTCTTT.

The CDR3: CASSVAGVSQETQYF. Written as DNA, the CDR3 is TGTGCCAGCAGCGTAGCAGGGGTCTCCCAAGAGACCCAGTACTTC. The chain recombines TRBV9 with TRBJ2-5; D perhaps matches TRBD1 (6 bases). The CDR3 has 15 amino acids. Germline CDR1 reads SGDLS; CDR2 reads YYNGEE. Deletions cut 0 bases from V and 1 base from J, with 10 bases between.

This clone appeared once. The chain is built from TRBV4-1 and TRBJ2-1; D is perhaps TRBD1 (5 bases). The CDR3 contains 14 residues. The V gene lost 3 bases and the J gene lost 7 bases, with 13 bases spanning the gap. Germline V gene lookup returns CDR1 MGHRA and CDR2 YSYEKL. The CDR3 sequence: CASSHRNRFNEQFF. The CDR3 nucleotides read TGCGCCAGCAGCCATCGAAACAGGTTTAATGAGCAGTTCTTC.

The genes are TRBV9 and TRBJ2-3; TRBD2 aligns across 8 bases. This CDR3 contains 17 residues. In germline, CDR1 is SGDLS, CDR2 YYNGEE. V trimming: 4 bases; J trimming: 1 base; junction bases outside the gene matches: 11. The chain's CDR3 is CASSPGALRGGTDTQYF. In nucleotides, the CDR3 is TGTGCCAGCAGCCCTGGGGCATTGCGGGGGGGCACAGATACGCAGTATTTT.

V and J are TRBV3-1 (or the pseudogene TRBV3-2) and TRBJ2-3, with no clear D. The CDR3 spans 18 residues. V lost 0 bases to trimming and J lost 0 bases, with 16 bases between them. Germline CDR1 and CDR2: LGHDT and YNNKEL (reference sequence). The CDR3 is CASSQDFFLSGSTDTQYF. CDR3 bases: TGTGCCAGCAGCCAAGATTTTTTTTTGTCCGGGAGCACAGATACGCAGTATTTT.

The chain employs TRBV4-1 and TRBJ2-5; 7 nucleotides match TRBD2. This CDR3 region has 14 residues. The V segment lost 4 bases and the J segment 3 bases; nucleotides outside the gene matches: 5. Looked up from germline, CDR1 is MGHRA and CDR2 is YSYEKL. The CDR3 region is CASSLPGGEETQYF. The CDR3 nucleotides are TGCGCCAGCAGCCTCCCGGGGGGAGAAGAGACCCAGTACTTC.

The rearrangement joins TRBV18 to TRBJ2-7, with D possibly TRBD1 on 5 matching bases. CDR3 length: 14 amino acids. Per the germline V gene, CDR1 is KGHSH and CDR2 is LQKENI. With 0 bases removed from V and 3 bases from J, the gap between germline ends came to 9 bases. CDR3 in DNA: TGTGCCAGCTCACCACCGGGGCCCAACTACGAGCAGTACTTC. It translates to CASSPPGPNYEQYF.

CDR3 sequence: CASSPLAGPTDTQYF. CDR3 bases: TGTGCCAGCAGCCCACTGGCGGGGCCCACAGATACGCAGTATTTT. This chain connects TRBV14 to TRBJ2-3; TRBD2 is a possible D gene (6 bases). CDR3 length: 15 residues. Germline CDR1 SGHDN, CDR2 FVKESK. V lost 4 bases and J 2 bases, leaving 13 bases between the germline ends.

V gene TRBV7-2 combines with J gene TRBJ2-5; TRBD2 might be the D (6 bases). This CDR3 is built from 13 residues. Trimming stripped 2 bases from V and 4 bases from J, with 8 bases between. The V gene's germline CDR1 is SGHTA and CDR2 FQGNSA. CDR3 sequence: CASSLFGGETQYF. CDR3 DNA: TGTGCCAGCAGCTTATTCGGGGGAGAGACCCAGTACTTC.

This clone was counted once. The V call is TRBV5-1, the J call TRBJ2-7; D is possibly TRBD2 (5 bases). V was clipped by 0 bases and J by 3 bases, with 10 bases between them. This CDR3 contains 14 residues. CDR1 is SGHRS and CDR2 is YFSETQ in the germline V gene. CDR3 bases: TGCGCCAGCAGCTTGGACAGAGGGAACTACGAGCAGTACTTC. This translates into CASSLDRGNYEQYF.

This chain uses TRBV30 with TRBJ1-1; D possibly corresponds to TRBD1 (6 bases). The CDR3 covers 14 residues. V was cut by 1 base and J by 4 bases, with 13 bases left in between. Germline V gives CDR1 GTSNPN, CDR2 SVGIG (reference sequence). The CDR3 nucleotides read TGTGCCTGGAGTGGGTGGGGAGGGGGCACTGAAGCTTTCTTT. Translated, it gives CAWSGWGGGTEAFF.

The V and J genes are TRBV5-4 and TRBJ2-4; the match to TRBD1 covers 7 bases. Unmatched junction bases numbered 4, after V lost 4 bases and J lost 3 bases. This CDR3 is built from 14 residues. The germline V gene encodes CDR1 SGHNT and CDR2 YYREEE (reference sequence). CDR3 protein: CASSPTGSKNIQYF. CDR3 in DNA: TGTGCCAGCAGCCCGACAGGGAGCAAAAACATTCAGTACTTC.

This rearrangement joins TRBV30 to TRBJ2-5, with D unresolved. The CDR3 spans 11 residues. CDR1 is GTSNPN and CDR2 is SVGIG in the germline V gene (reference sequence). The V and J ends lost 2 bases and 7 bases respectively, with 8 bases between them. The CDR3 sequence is CAWSKTGTQYF. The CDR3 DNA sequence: TGTGCCTGGAGTAAAACGGGGACCCAGTACTTC.

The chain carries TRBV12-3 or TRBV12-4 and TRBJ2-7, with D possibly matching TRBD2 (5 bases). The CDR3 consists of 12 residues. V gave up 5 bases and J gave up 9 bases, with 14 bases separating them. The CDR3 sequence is CASSMPGGGQYF. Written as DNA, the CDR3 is TGTGCCAGCAGTATGCCCGGAGGCGGGCAGTACTTC.

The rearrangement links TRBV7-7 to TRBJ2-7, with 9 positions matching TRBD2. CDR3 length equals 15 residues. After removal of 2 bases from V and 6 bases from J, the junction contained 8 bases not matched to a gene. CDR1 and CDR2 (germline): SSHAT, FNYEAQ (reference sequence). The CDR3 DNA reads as TGTGCCAGCAGCTTAAGCGGGCGGGAGGGCGGCGAGCAGTACTTC. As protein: CASSLSGREGGEQYF. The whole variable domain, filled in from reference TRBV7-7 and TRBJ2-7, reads GAGVSQSPRYKVTKRGQDVTLRCDPISSHATLYWYQQALGQGPEFLTYFNYEAQPDKSGLPSDRFSAERPEGSISTLTIQRTEQRDSAMYRCASSLSGREGGEQYFGPGTRLTVT.

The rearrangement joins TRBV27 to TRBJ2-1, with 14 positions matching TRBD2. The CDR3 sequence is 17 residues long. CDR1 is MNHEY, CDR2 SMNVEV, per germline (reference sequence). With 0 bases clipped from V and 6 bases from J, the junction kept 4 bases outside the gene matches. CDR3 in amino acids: CASSLSTGTSGSNEQFF. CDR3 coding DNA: TGTGCCAGCAGTTTATCAACTGGGACTAGCGGGAGCAATGAGCAGTTCTTC.

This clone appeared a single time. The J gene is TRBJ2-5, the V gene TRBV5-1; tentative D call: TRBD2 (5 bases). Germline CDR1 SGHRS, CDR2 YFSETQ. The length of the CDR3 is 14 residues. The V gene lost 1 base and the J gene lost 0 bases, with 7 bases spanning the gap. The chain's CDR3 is CASSLYGDQETQYF. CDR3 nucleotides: TGCGCCAGCAGCTTGTACGGGGACCAAGAGACCCAGTACTTC.

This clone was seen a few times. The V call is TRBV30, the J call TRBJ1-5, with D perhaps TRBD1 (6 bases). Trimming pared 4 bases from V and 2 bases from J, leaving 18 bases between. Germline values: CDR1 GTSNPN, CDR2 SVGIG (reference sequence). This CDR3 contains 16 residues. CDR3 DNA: TGTGCCTGGACTAGGGGAGGGGGTAGGGGCAATCAGCCCCAGCATTTT. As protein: CAWTRGGGRGNQPQHF.

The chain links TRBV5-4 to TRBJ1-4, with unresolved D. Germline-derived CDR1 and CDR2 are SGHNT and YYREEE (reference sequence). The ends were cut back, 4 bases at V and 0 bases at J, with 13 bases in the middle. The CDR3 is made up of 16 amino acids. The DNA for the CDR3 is TGTGCCAGCAGCGATGGAGGCGGTGCAACTAATGAAAAACTGTTTTTT. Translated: CASSDGGGATNEKLFF.

CDR3 residues: CASSPLPGEKLFF. CDR3 sequence (DNA): TGTGCCAGCTCACCTCTACCCGGTGAAAAACTGTTTTTT. The V and J genes are TRBV18 and TRBJ1-4; no reliable D call. V shed 3 bases and J shed 7 bases, with 9 bases lying between them. The CDR3 has 13 residues. The V gene's germline CDR1 is KGHSH and CDR2 LQKENI.

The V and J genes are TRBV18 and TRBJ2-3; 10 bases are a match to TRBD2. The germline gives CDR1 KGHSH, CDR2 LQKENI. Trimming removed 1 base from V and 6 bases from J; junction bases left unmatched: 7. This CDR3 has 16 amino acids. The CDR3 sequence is CASSPQSGGAGDTQYF. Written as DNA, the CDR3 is TGTGCCAGCTCACCACAGAGCGGGGGGGCAGGTGATACGCAGTATTTT.

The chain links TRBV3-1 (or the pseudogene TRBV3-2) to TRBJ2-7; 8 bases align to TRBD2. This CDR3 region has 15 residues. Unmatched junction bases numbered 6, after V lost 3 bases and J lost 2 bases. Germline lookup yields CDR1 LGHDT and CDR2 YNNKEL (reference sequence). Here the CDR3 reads CASSQMLAGTYEQYF. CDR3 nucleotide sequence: TGTGCCAGCAGCCAGATGCTAGCGGGTACCTACGAGCAGTACTTC.

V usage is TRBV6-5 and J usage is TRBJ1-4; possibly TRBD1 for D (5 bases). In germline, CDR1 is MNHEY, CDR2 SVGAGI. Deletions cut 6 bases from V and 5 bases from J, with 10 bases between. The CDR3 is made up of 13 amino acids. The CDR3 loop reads CASSLQENEKLFF. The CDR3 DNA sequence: TGTGCCAGCAGCCTACAGGAGAATGAAAAACTGTTTTTT.

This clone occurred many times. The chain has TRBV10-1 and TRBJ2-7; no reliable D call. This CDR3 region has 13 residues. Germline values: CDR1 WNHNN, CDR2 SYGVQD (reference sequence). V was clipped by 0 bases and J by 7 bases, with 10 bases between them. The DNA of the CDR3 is TGCGCCAGCAGTGAGTCGCTCGCCCTAGAGCAGTACTTC. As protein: CASSESLALEQYF.

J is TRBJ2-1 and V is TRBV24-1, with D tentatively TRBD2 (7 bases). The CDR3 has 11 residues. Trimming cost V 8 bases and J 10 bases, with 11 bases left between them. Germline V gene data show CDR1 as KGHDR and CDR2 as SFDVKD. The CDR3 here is CATISGGEQFF. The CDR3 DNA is TGTGCCACCATTTCGGGGGGCGAGCAGTTCTTC.